The 32 T cell receptor beta chains reported below all come from one sample, sequenced in a study of CD8+ T cells in alopecia areata. Treatment reported: oral pan-JAK inhibitor, 5-10 mg twice daily. Extraction and reverse transcription of RNA yielded cDNA as the sequencing template. Here immunoSEQ multiplex PCR was the method, and the copy in TCRdb shows in-frame clones only, minus some. The table shows some 150,000 clones, with 85% to 90% occurring only once. Specimen: CD8+ T cells sorted from blood, collected at week 4, from a patient treated with tofacitinib. The source of these receptors is a human donor with alopecia areata.

The gene calls are TRBV13 and TRBJ2-7; D perhaps matches TRBD2 (5 bases). CDR1 is PRHDT, CDR2 FYEKMQ, per germline (reference sequence). V was trimmed by 5 bases and J by 2 bases, leaving 10 bases between them. The CDR3 length is 13 residues. The CDR3 nucleotides are TGTGCCAGCAGCATGAGGGTTCCCTACGAGCAGTACTTC. This translates into CASSMRVPYEQYF.

V gene TRBV7-9 combines with J gene TRBJ2-1; the match to TRBD1 covers 8 bases. CDR1 and CDR2 from the germline V gene are SEHNR and FQNEAQ (reference sequence). The V gene end was trimmed by 4 bases and the J gene end by 3 bases; junction bases not matched to a gene: 5. The CDR3 has 15 amino acids. In DNA, the CDR3 is TGTGCCAGCAGCTCCTCCGGGACAGGCTACAATGAGCAGTTCTTC. As protein: CASSSSGTGYNEQFF.

The chain uses TRBV5-1 and TRBJ2-3, with TRBD2 as a possible D gene (6 bases). This CDR3 has 15 amino acids. The germline CDR1 and CDR2 sequences are SGHRS and YFSETQ. V gave up 4 bases and J gave up 0 bases, with 12 bases separating them. The CDR3: CASSGGLTSTDTQYF. The DNA of the CDR3 is TGCGCCAGCAGCGGGGGACTCACTAGCACAGATACGCAGTATTTT.

This rearrangement joins TRBV29-1 to TRBJ1-2; D is unresolved. Germline CDR1 reads SQVTM; CDR2 reads ANQGSEA. V was trimmed by 7 bases and J by 2 bases, leaving 14 bases between them. The CDR3 is 13 amino acids. CDR3 nucleotide sequence: TGCAGCGCCCTATCAACGATAAACTATGGCTACACCTTC. This gives the protein CSALSTINYGYTF.

As to this clone: One end of the junction is discordant with germline, which a read error may explain. This sequence joins TRBV19 and TRBJ2-7; 9 bases are a match to TRBD2. Germline V CDR1 and CDR2: LNHDA, SQIVND (reference sequence). This CDR3 spans 14 amino acids. CDR3 in DNA: TGTGCCAGTAATTTTGGGACTAGCTCCTCCGAGCAGTACTTC. Encoded protein: CASNFGTSSSEQYF.

The V call is TRBV25-1, the J call TRBJ2-1, with D hard to call. The CDR3 loop spans 13 amino acids. V was clipped by 1 base and J by 9 bases, with 10 bases between them. Germline V gene sequence: CDR1 MGHDK, CDR2 SYGVNS. The CDR3 spells CASSEWGGREQFF. Here the CDR3 DNA reads TGTGCCAGCAGTGAATGGGGTGGTCGTGAGCAGTTCTTC.

The rearrangement links TRBV15 to TRBJ2-7; weak D call: TRBD2 (6 bases). From germline, CDR1 is LNHNV and CDR2 YYDKDF (reference sequence). This CDR3 has 13 residues. Trimming left V 8 bases short and J 1 base short, with 12 bases between. The CDR3 reads CATGGGASYEQYF. CDR3 nucleotides: TGTGCCACCGGGGGAGGTGCATCCTACGAGCAGTACTTC.

This chain links TRBV27 with TRBJ2-1, with 13 bases aligning to TRBD2. The germline V gene encodes CDR1 MNHEY and CDR2 SMNVEV (reference sequence). V gave up 4 bases and J gave up 7 bases; unmatched junction bases: 10. The CDR3 spans 17 residues. The CDR3 sequence is CASSSGLAGVLGNEQFF. The CDR3 bases are TGTGCCAGCAGTTCAGGACTAGCGGGGGTTTTGGGTAATGAGCAGTTCTTC.

V and J are TRBV7-9 and TRBJ2-5; TRBD1 matches 10 bases. The ends lost 6 bases at V and 2 bases at J; junction bases unmatched: 3. The V gene's germline CDR1 is SEHNR and CDR2 FQNEAQ (reference sequence). This CDR3 comprises 14 residues. Here the CDR3 DNA reads TGTGCCAGCAGACCGGACAGGGGGCAAGAGACCCAGTACTTC. Protein: CASRPDRGQETQYF.

V gene TRBV7-9 combines with J gene TRBJ1-2; TRBD1 might be the D (6 bases). The CDR3 runs 14 residues. Germline lookup yields CDR1 SEHNR and CDR2 FQNEAQ (reference sequence). V was cut by 3 bases and J by 4 bases, with 12 bases left in between. CDR3 sequence: CASSFAGDPYGYTF. In DNA form, the CDR3 reads TGTGCCAGCAGCTTTGCAGGGGATCCCTATGGCTACACCTTC.

V gene TRBV4-1 combines with J gene TRBJ2-1; D assignment may be TRBD1 or TRBD2 (5 bases each). Germline CDR1 and CDR2: MGHRA and YSYEKL. Trimming cost V 1 base and J 7 bases, with 11 bases left between them. This CDR3 spans 14 amino acids. CDR3 region: CASSQVLGENEQFF. DNA of the CDR3: TGCGCCAGCAGCCAAGTTTTGGGGGAAAATGAGCAGTTCTTC.

For the CDR3, the DNA is TGTGCCAGCAGTTTATCGTACAGGGGGCTCGGTGTTACTGAAGCTTTCTTT. It specifies CASSLSYRGLGVTEAFF. The chain links TRBV27 to TRBJ1-1, with 9 bases fitting TRBD1. Germline CDR1 MNHEY, CDR2 SMNVEV (reference sequence). The CDR3 covers 17 residues. Trimming at V came to 0 bases and at J to 5 bases, leaving 10 bases not matched to a gene.

The chain links TRBV5-1 to TRBJ2-4; 7 nucleotides align to TRBD1. This CDR3 has 14 residues. Germline CDR1 and CDR2: SGHRS and YFSETQ. The trim removed 0 bases at V and 6 bases at J, leaving 3 bases unmatched. The CDR3 DNA sequence: TGCGCCAGCAGCTTGGCCGGGGACAGAAACATTCAGTACTTC. This encodes CASSLAGDRNIQYF.

In this sample, this clone turned up once. J is TRBJ1-5 and V is TRBV2; D ambiguous. Trimming left V 6 bases short and J 6 bases short, with 6 bases between. From germline, CDR1 is SNHLY and CDR2 FYNNEI. This CDR3 is 11 amino acids long. In nucleotides, the CDR3 is TGTGCCAGCAGGTCGGGTCAGCCCCAGCATTTT. This translates into CASRSGQPQHF.

V and J are TRBV4-1 and TRBJ1-1, with TRBD1 matching over 9 bases. The J segment lost 3 bases and the V segment lost 5 bases, leaving 10 bases of the junction unmatched. CDR1 is MGHRA and CDR2 is YSYEKL in the germline V gene. The CDR3 loop spans 16 amino acids. CDR3 amino acids: CASSYRQGVVDTEAFF. As DNA, the CDR3 is TGCGCCAGCAGCTACCGACAGGGGGTCGTCGACACTGAAGCTTTCTTT.

The chain links TRBV7-3 to TRBJ2-3, with 8 nucleotides matching TRBD2. The CDR3 is 15 residues long. The V and J ends lost 2 bases and 4 bases, in that order; junction bases with no gene match: 5. In germline, CDR1 is SGHTA, CDR2 FQGTGA. The DNA of the CDR3 is TGTGCCAGCAGCTTACTGAGCGGGAGTGCAGATACGCAGTATTTT. This gives the protein CASSLLSGSADTQYF. Supplemented by reference TRBV7-3 and TRBJ2-3, the full variable domain reads GAGVSQTPSNKVTEKGKYVELRCDPISGHTALYWYRQSLGQGPEFLIYFQGTGAADDSGLPNDRFFAVRPEGSVSTLKIQRTERGDSAVYLCASSLLSGSADTQYFGPGTRLTVL.

The genes are TRBV13 and TRBJ2-5, with D possibly called TRBD1 or TRBD2 (5 bases each). There are 14 residues in the CDR3. The germline V gene has CDR1 PRHDT and CDR2 FYEKMQ (reference sequence). The V end was cut by 4 bases, the J end by 5 bases, with 14 bases between. The CDR3 DNA sequence: TGTGCCAGCAGCTCCATCGGTGGGGACGAGACCCAGTACTTC. It encodes CASSSIGGDETQYF.

The chain couples TRBV2 to TRBJ1-4, with 9 bases lining up with TRBD1. Germline CDR1 SNHLY, CDR2 FYNNEI. V was clipped by 10 bases and J by 4 bases; unmatched bases: 7. This CDR3 is 14 amino acids long. Written as DNA, the CDR3 is TGTGCCACCTCAGTGGGACAGGGTAATGAAAAACTGTTTTTT. It is translated as CATSVGQGNEKLFF.

V usage is TRBV29-1 and J usage is TRBJ2-1, with TRBD2 matching 9 bases. This CDR3 region has 14 residues. V gave up 4 bases and J gave up 7 bases; unmatched junction bases: 8. The germline V gene encodes CDR1 SQVTM and CDR2 ANQGSEA. The CDR3 spells CSVASAGGLNEQFF. CDR3 DNA: TGCAGCGTTGCATCTGCGGGAGGGTTAAATGAGCAGTTCTTC.

Remarks on this clone: Distinct nucleotide sequences in the sample also encode this CDR3. V gene TRBV5-1 combines with J gene TRBJ2-3; tentatively, D is TRBD1 (6 bases). This CDR3 spans 15 amino acids. In germline, CDR1 is SGHRS, CDR2 YFSETQ. The ends were cut back, 0 bases at V and 1 base at J, with 9 bases in the middle. This CDR3 reads CASSLAQGRTDTQYF. CDR3 nucleotide sequence: TGCGCCAGCAGCTTGGCACAGGGACGCACAGATACGCAGTATTTT.

V and J are TRBV6-1 and TRBJ1-1; 8 bases fit TRBD1. CDR3 length: 12 residues. Germline V gene data show CDR1 as MNHNS and CDR2 as SASEGT. With V trimmed by 10 bases and J by 5 bases, 6 bases remained unmatched. The CDR3 DNA is TGTGCCACCCAGACAGGGGATACTGAAGCTTTCTTT. Encoded protein: CATQTGDTEAFF.

The chain links TRBV30 to TRBJ1-1; TRBD1 matches 7 bases. Unmatched junction bases numbered 7, after V lost 4 bases and J lost 5 bases. This CDR3 comprises 13 residues. CDR1 and CDR2 from the germline V gene are GTSNPN and SVGIG (reference sequence). In DNA form, the CDR3 reads TGTGCCTGGACACAGGGGTCAGGAACTGAAGCTTTCTTT. This gives the protein CAWTQGSGTEAFF.

The chain is built from TRBV29-1 and TRBJ1-2, with 8 bases fitting TRBD1. Trimming cost V 1 base and J 6 bases; bases outside gene matches: 4. Germline loops: CDR1 SQVTM, CDR2 ANQGSEA. This CDR3 has 13 amino acids. Written as DNA, the CDR3 is TGCAGCGTTGAAGGACGGACAGGGAATGGCTACACCTTC. Translated: CSVEGRTGNGYTF.

The chain uses TRBV7-2 and TRBJ2-7; D is undetermined. This CDR3 is built from 14 residues. Germline CDR1 and CDR2: SGHTA and FQGNSA. Trimming cost V 1 base and J 2 bases, with 9 bases left between them. CDR3 bases: TGTGCCAGCAGCTTAGAAGCACGACCCTACGAGCAGTACTTC. Translation gives CASSLEARPYEQYF.

The CDR3 loop reads CASSPTRGGETKQYF. For the CDR3, the DNA is TGTGCCAGCAGCCCAACCAGAGGGGGAGAGACCAAGCAGTACTTC. This chain joins TRBV27 and TRBJ2-7; the D gene is possibly TRBD1 (6 bases). The germline V and J ends were trimmed by 6 bases and 8 bases, with 23 bases remaining between them. Per germline, CDR1 MNHEY and CDR2 SMNVEV (reference sequence). The CDR3 spans 15 residues.

V usage is TRBV29-1 and J usage is TRBJ1-4; D is ambiguous. From germline, CDR1 is SQVTM and CDR2 ANQGSEA. V was shortened by 0 bases and J by 10 bases, with 15 bases between the two germline ends. This CDR3 is 14 amino acids long. The CDR3 DNA follows: TGCAGCGTTGAAGATCGTGAAAGTACCGGAAAACTGTTTTTT. Translated: CSVEDRESTGKLFF. Supplemented by reference TRBV29-1 and TRBJ1-4, the full variable domain reads SAVISQKPSRDICQRGTSLTIQCQVDSQVTMMFWYRQQPGQSLTLIATANQGSEATYESGFVIDKFPISRPNLTFSTLTVSNMSPEDSSIYLCSVEDRESTGKLFFGSGTQLSVL.

In its sample, this clone was seen once. One junction end does not reproduce the germline sequence, and a read error may be involved. The chain has TRBV29-1 and TRBJ2-2, with TRBD1 matching over 11 bases. CDR3 length: 17 residues. Germline lookup yields CDR1 SQVTM and CDR2 ANQGSEA. The CDR3 sequence is CSVDLLDRGPNAGELFF. In DNA, the CDR3 is TGCAGCGTTGATCTTCTGGACAGGGGGCCGAACGCCGGGGAGCTGTTTTTT.

The gene calls are TRBV19 and TRBJ2-1; possible D gene TRBD2, 6 bases. CDR3 length: 14 residues. The V gene's germline CDR1 is LNHDA and CDR2 SQIVND (reference sequence). With 7 bases removed from V and 8 bases from J, the gap between germline ends came to 18 bases. CDR3 sequence reads: CASNVWDSPDEQFF. The CDR3 DNA sequence: TGTGCCAGTAATGTGTGGGACTCTCCAGATGAGCAGTTCTTC.

The J gene is TRBJ2-7, the V gene TRBV5-6; D may match TRBD1 or TRBD2 (5 bases each). CDR3 length: 12 residues. From germline, CDR1 is SGHDT and CDR2 YYEEEE. V was clipped by 7 bases and J by 2 bases, with 10 bases between them. The CDR3: CASLGETYEQYF. CDR3 nucleotides: TGTGCCAGCTTGGGGGAGACCTACGAGCAGTACTTC.

The rearrangement links TRBV9 to TRBJ2-7; D may correspond to TRBD1 or TRBD2 (6 bases each). CDR1 is SGDLS and CDR2 is YYNGEE in the germline V gene. Trimming removed 0 bases from V and 2 bases from J, with 12 bases in between. The CDR3 has 15 residues. The CDR3 spells CASSVATGATYEQYF. DNA for the CDR3: TGTGCCAGCAGCGTAGCTACGGGGGCCACCTACGAGCAGTACTTC. Full variable domain (remainder filled in from reference TRBV9 and TRBJ2-7): DSGVTQTPKHLITATGQRVTLRCSPRSGDLSVYWYQQSLDQGLQFLIQYYNGEERAKGNILERFSAQQFPDLHSELNLSSLELGDSALYFCASSVATGATYEQYFGPGTRLTVT.

The chain carries TRBV7-9 and TRBJ1-1; D gene uncertain. This CDR3 is 11 amino acids long. CDR1 and CDR2 from the germline V gene are SEHNR and FQNEAQ (reference sequence). The V end lost 5 bases, the J end lost 4 bases, and 5 bases lay between the germline ends. CDR3 residues: CASSAGTEAFF. For the CDR3, the DNA is TGTGCCAGCAGCGCTGGCACTGAAGCTTTCTTT.

This sequence joins TRBV5-1 and TRBJ2-2; TRBD1 might be the D (6 bases). The V gene lost 1 base and the J gene lost 3 bases, with 19 bases spanning the gap. This CDR3 comprises 18 residues. Germline CDR1 reads SGHRS; CDR2 reads YFSETQ. The CDR3 sequence is CASSLLGGVTKDTGELFF. Here the CDR3 DNA reads TGCGCCAGCAGCTTGTTAGGGGGAGTCACTAAGGACACCGGGGAGCTGTTTTTT.